The source of this T cell receptor beta chain is a study of blood T cell repertoires in COVID-19. This CDR3 is built from 16 residues. The germline gives CDR1 LGHDT, CDR2 YNNKEL (reference sequence). V lost 0 bases to trimming and J lost 5 bases, with 14 bases between them. TCRdb keeps only in-frame clones here, not all; method: immunoSEQ multiplex PCR. The repertoire holds hundreds of thousands of clones, around 83% seen once, with over 10% in the top ten. The source material was peripheral blood. The source of this sequence is a woman aged 55-69 years with active or convalescent COVID-19. The chain couples TRBV3-1 (or the pseudogene TRBV3-2) to TRBJ1-5; the D is unclear. Here the CDR3 reads CASSQDYRGLDQPQHF. As DNA, the CDR3 is TGTGCCAGCAGCCAAGATTATCGAGGCCTCGATCAGCCCCAGCATTTT.